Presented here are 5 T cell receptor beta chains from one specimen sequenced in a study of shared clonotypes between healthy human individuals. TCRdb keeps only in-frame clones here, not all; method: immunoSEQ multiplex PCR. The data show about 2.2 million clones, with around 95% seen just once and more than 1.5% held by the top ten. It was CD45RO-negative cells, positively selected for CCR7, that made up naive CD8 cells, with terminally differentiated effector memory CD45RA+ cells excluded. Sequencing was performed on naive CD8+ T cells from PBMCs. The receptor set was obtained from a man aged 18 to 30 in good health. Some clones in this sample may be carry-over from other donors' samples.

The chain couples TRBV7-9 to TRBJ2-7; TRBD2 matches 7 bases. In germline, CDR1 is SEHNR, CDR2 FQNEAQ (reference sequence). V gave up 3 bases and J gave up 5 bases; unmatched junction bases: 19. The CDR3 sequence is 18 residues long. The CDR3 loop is CASSFPRDRAGEWNEQYF. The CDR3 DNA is TGTGCCAGCAGCTTCCCCAGGGATCGGGCGGGGGAATGGAACGAGCAGTACTTC.

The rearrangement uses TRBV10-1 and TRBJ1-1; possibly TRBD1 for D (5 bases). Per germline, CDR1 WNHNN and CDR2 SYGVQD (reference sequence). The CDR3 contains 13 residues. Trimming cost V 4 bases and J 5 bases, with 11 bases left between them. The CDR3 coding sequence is TGCGCCAGCAGTGGGGGGGTTCGGACTGAAGCTTTCTTT. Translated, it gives CASSGGVRTEAFF.

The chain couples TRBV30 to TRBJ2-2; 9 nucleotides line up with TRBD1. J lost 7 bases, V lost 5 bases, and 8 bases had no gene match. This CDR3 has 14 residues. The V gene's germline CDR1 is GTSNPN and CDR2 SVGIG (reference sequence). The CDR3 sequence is CAWYSGQGYGELFF. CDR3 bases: TGTGCCTGGTACTCGGGACAGGGATACGGGGAGCTGTTTTTT. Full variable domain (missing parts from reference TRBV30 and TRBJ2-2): SQTIHQWPATLVQPVGSPLSLECTVEGTSNPNLYWYRQAAGRGLQLLFYSVGIGQISSEVPQNLSASRPQDRQFILSSKKLLLSDSGFYLCAWYSGQGYGELFFGEGSRLTVL.

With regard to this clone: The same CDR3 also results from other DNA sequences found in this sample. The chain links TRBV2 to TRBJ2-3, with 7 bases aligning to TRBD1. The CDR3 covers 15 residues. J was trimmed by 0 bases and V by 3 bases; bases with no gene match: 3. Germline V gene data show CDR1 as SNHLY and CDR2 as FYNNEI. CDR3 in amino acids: CASSEGTASTDTQYF. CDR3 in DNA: TGTGCCAGCAGTGAGGGGACAGCTAGCACAGATACGCAGTATTTT.

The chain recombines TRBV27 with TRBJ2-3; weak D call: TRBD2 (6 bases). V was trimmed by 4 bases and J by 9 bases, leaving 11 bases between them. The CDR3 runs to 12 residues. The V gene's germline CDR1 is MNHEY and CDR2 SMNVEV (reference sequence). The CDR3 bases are TGTGCCAGCAGTTCACTAGCACAGACGCAGTATTTT. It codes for CASSSLAQTQYF.